The following is a TCR beta chain sequence with its context. This entry is derived from a study of blood T cell repertoires in COVID-19. Repertoires were generated with immunoSEQ multiplex PCR, while TCRdb's copy carries only in-frame clones and drops some. The table has some 120,000 clones, over 75% seen once; the top ten hold 6.5% to 9%. The CDR3 has 14 amino acids. V dropped 3 bases and J dropped 3 bases, with 12 bases sitting between them. Germline V gene data show CDR1 as MNHEY and CDR2 as SVGAGI. The source of this sequence is a man aged 45-65 years with acute or convalescent COVID-19. Input material: peripheral blood. The V gene is TRBV6-5, the J gene TRBJ2-7; the D gene is possibly TRBD2 (5 bases). The CDR3 region is CASSYSRGFYEQYF. The CDR3, as DNA: TGTGCCAGCAGTTATTCTCGAGGGTTCTACGAGCAGTACTTC.